This TCR beta chain was retrieved from a study of blood T cell repertoires in COVID-19. Study context: From the United States, Italy and Spain came samples of acute and convalescent COVID-19.

The V and J ends lost 4 bases and 8 bases respectively, with 19 bases between them. The length of the CDR3 is 15 residues. TCRdb's table, derived via immunoSEQ multiplex PCR, lists solely in-frame clones and lacks some. This table has roughly 340,000 clones, more than 75% appearing once. Sequencing was carried out using peripheral blood. The source is a woman in her fifties or sixties with COVID-19, enrolled during active disease. This chain connects TRBV5-3 to TRBJ2-4; possibly TRBD1 for D (8 bases). Being an ORF, TRBV5-3 has a function that is uncertain. The CDR3 bases are TGTGCCAGAAGCAGACCGACAGGGGAGGGGGACATTCAGTACTTC. Amino acid sequence: CARSRPTGEGDIQYF.